The 5 T cell receptor beta chains presented below share a single source sample, sequenced in a study of T cell changes during pregnancy in multiple sclerosis. Clones were read by immunoSEQ multiplex PCR, and TCRdb kept only the in-frame ones, dropping some. Among 100,000 or so clones listed, 90% to 95% were seen once. The sequences come from peripheral blood, collected in the third trimester of pregnancy. The source of these receptors is a female donor with multiple sclerosis, enrolled in a pregnancy study.

The rearrangement links TRBV6-1 to TRBJ2-2; 7 nucleotides line up with TRBD1. The germline V gene has CDR1 MNHNS and CDR2 SASEGT. The CDR3 has 14 amino acids. V was clipped by 6 bases and J by 7 bases; unmatched bases: 8. For the CDR3, the DNA is TGTGCCAGCAGCTCCGACAGGGTTAGCGGGGAGCTGTTTTTT. Encoded protein: CASSSDRVSGELFF.

This clone was seen only once. The genes are TRBV19 and TRBJ2-3; TRBD2 matches 13 bases. Germline lookup yields CDR1 LNHDA and CDR2 SQIVND (reference sequence). The CDR3 sequence is 16 residues long. V shed 4 bases and J 8 bases; nucleotides not matched to a gene: 9. The CDR3 sequence is CASSKIGTSGTGTQYF. Here the CDR3 DNA reads TGTGCCAGTAGTAAGATCGGGACTAGCGGGACGGGTACGCAGTATTTT.

The chain is built from TRBV28 and TRBJ2-5; tentatively, D is TRBD2 (6 bases). V shed 1 base and J shed 4 bases, with 10 bases lying between them. This CDR3 is 14 amino acids long. Germline V gene sequence: CDR1 MDHEN, CDR2 SYDVKM. The CDR3 nucleotides are TGTGCCAGCAGTTTATTGGGGGGAGTAGAGACCCAGTACTTC. Translated, it gives CASSLLGGVETQYF.

The rearrangement joins TRBV5-6 to TRBJ2-7; D may be TRBD1 (6 bases). The CDR3 is made up of 14 amino acids. V shed 4 bases and J shed 2 bases, with 13 bases lying between them. In germline, CDR1 is SGHDT, CDR2 YYEEEE. The CDR3, as DNA: TGTGCCAGCAGCCGCACAGGGAGCGCCTACGAGCAGTACTTC. It yields the protein CASSRTGSAYEQYF.

The V gene is TRBV4-3, the J gene TRBJ2-3; 12 bases fit TRBD2. This CDR3 is built from 16 residues. J was trimmed by 4 bases and V by 5 bases; bases with no gene match: 7. Germline assignment: CDR1 LGHNA and CDR2 YSLEER. The CDR3 DNA follows: TGCGCCAGCAGCGCGATGGCTAGCGGGAGGGCAGATACGCAGTATTTT. Its protein is CASSAMASGRADTQYF.